The rows below give T cell receptor beta chains drawn from one sample of a study of blood T cell repertoires in COVID-19. Data came from immunoSEQ multiplex PCR; TCRdb stores just in-frame clones and leaves some out. The sample lists about 170,000 clones, almost 85% occurring once. Sequencing input: peripheral blood. Receptors originate from an elderly woman with acute or convalescent COVID-19. Each CDR3 is given with its conserved first and last residue. D genes are given only for firm matches. Clone size is not always given. Where it is, it says once, few, many or a class for expanded clones.

clone_size j_call v_call d_call cdr3_nt cdr3_aa
NA TRBJ1-2 TRBV7-8 NA TGTGCCAGCAGCTTAGCGCGGCTGGGGGGTGGCTACACCTTC CASSLARLGGGYTF
NA TRBJ1-1 TRBV12-3/TRBV12-4 TRBD1 TGTGCCAGCAGGGTTGCCGGGACAGGGGAATTTTTCTTT CASRVAGTGEFFF
NA TRBJ1-5 TRBV19 NA TGTGCCAGTAGTATGGGGGGGTTGAGCAATCAGCCCCAGCATTTT CASSMGGLSNQPQHF
NA TRBJ1-4 TRBV6-5 NA TGTGCCAGCAGTCCGCAACCCTCGGGTGAAAAACTGTTTTTT CASSPQPSGEKLFF
once TRBJ1-5 TRBV20-1 TRBD1 TGCAGTGCTAGTACGACAGGGGGGAATCAGCCCCAGCATTTT CSASTTGGNQPQHF
NA TRBJ2-1 TRBV13 TRBD2 TGTGCCAGCAGCGCTTACGTCGGGGTTAGCGGGGTTTACAATGAGCAGTTCTTC CASSAYVGVSGVYNEQFF
once TRBJ2-1 TRBV7-2 NA TGTGCCAGCAGCTTAGTAGGAGTCAATGAGCAGTTCTTC CASSLVGVNEQFF
few TRBJ1-1 TRBV5-5 NA TGTGCCAGCAGCTCAGACAGGTCGAACACTGAAGCTTTCTTT CASSSDRSNTEAFF
NA TRBJ1-1 TRBV7-8 NA TGTGCCAGCAGCCCGGGACTGGGGATGAACACTGAAGCTTTCTTT CASSPGLGMNTEAFF
NA TRBJ2-1 TRBV29-1 TRBD2 TGCAGCGTTCCCCGGACTAGCGGGGGGACCTACAATGAGCAGTTCTTC CSVPRTSGGTYNEQFF
NA TRBJ1-2 TRBV30 TRBD1 TGTGCCTGGAGACGGGACAGCCGCTATGGCTACACCTTC CAWRRDSRYGYTF
many TRBJ2-7 TRBV20-1 NA TGCAGTGCTAGTGAGACTTCCTACGAGCAGTACTTC CSASETSYEQYF
NA TRBJ2-5 TRBV6-5 TRBD1 TGTGCCAGCAGTTACGGGACAGGGAGGAGGGAGACCCAGTACTTC CASSYGTGRRETQYF
once TRBJ2-1 TRBV6-5 NA TGTGCCACCCTGGGCAGATCCTACAATGAGCAGTTCTTC CATLGRSYNEQFF
NA TRBJ2-6 TRBV7-8 NA TGTGCCAGCAGCTTAGCTGGGGCCTCTGGGGCCAACGTCCTGACTTTC CASSLAGASGANVLTF
NA TRBJ2-3 TRBV27 TRBD1 TGTGCCAGCAGTCCCTCGATGACAGGGGGGACAGATACGCAGTATTTT CASSPSMTGGTDTQYF
NA TRBJ1-1 TRBV5-4 NA TGTGCCAGCAGCTTGGCAGTGGGCTACACTGAAGCTTTCTTT CASSLAVGYTEAFF
NA TRBJ1-5 TRBV4-1 TRBD1 TGCGCCAGCAGCCAAGATTGGGGGACAGCCTTATATAGCAATCAGCCCCAGCATTTT CASSQDWGTALYSNQPQHF
NA TRBJ2-1 TRBV20-1 NA TGCAGTGCAAGGCGGTTGGATGAGCAGTTCTTC CSARRLDEQFF
NA TRBJ2-2 TRBV24-1 TRBD1 TGTGCCACCCGACAACGGGACAGGGATGCCGGGGAGCTGTTTTTT CATRQRDRDAGELFF
NA TRBJ2-5 TRBV27 TRBD1 TGTGCCAGCAGTCTTAGGGGGCTGATGGAGACCCAGTACTTC CASSLRGLMETQYF
NA TRBJ1-1 TRBV27 NA TGTGCCAGCAGAGGGCAGGGGCGGACTGAAGCTTTCTTT CASRGQGRTEAFF
NA TRBJ2-7 TRBV5-1 NA TGCGCCAGCAGCTCCGGGACTGGGCCCTCCGAGCAGTACTTC CASSSGTGPSEQYF
NA TRBJ1-2 TRBV12-3/TRBV12-4 NA TGTGCCAGCAGTCGAACACGAGAAGCGTCCCACACCTTC CASSRTREASHTF
NA TRBJ1-2 TRBV4-1 TRBD1 TGCGCCAGCAGCCAAGAGGGAACGGCAGGGGGTGGCTACACCTTC CASSQEGTAGGGYTF
NA TRBJ1-3 TRBV20-1 NA TGCAGTGCTAGTCCCGGCTCTGGAAACACCATATATTTT CSASPGSGNTIYF
NA TRBJ2-2 TRBV9 TRBD2 TGTGCCAGCAGCGTATCACTCGGGACTAGCGGGACCGGGGAGCTGTTTTTT CASSVSLGTSGTGELFF
NA TRBJ1-5 TRBV19 TRBD1 TGTGCCAGTAGTATAAGGCGACAGGGGGTTATGTTGGGTCAGCCCCAGCATTTT CASSIRRQGVMLGQPQHF
NA TRBJ1-5 TRBV19 TRBD1 TGTGCGATCCGGGGACAGGGGTCAAATCAGCCCCAGCATTTT CAIRGQGSNQPQHF
NA TRBJ1-4 TRBV7-9 NA TGTGCCAGCAGCTCGAGCGGTGAAAAACTGTTTTTT CASSSSGEKLFF
NA TRBJ2-1 TRBV6-5 TRBD2 TGTGCCAGCAGTTACTCGATAGCGGGAGGGGGTGAGCAGTTCTTC CASSYSIAGGGEQFF
NA TRBJ2-2 TRBV4-1 NA TGCGCCAGCAGCCAGGGGGGACTTAGCGGCCCCGGGGAGCTGTTTTTT CASSQGGLSGPGELFF
NA TRBJ1-5 TRBV4-1 NA TGCGCCAGCAGCCATGTAGATAGCAATCAGCCCCAGCATTTT CASSHVDSNQPQHF
NA TRBJ1-2 TRBV7-9 NA TGTGCCAGCAGCCCTACGTTTGACGGGACTAACTATGGCTACACCTTC CASSPTFDGTNYGYTF
NA TRBJ2-1 TRBV7-7 NA TGTGCCAGCAGCTTAGCCCTAGGAGTTGAGCAGTTCTTC CASSLALGVEQFF
once TRBJ2-7 TRBV6-2/TRBV6-3 NA TGTGCCAGCAGCCCCGAGGCGCTCAAGTACGAGCAGTACTTC CASSPEALKYEQYF